These 31 T cell receptor beta chains originate from one sample sequenced in a study of T cell repertoires in cytomegalovirus infection. TCRdb analysed the reads with MiXCR anew, one entry per CDR3 protein. This table has around 310,000 distinct CDR3 sequences, 15% to 20% appearing once. The sequenced sample was PBMCs. These receptors all come from a human donor in good health (CMV status not recorded). Some clones in this sample may be carry-over from other donors' samples.

In its sample, this clonotype was seen many times. The chain joins TRBV7-2 to TRBJ1-3; unclear D gene. The CDR3 sequence is 15 residues long. Germline CDR1 is SGHTA and CDR2 is FQGNSA. V was shortened by 2 bases and J by 1 base, with 9 bases between the two germline ends. CDR3 region: CASSLSWISGNTIYF. CDR3 nucleotide sequence: TGTGCCAGCAGCTTATCTTGGATTTCTGGAAACACCATATATTTT.

This clonotype was recorded at least ten times. The gene calls are TRBV6-5 and TRBJ1-5; D perhaps matches TRBD1 (5 bases). V lost 4 bases and J 0 bases, leaving 7 bases between the germline ends. The germline gives CDR1 MNHEY, CDR2 SVGAGI. The CDR3 sequence is 14 residues long. The CDR3 protein is CASSLTVSNQPQHF. The CDR3, as DNA: TGTGCCAGCAGTTTGACAGTTAGCAATCAGCCCCAGCATTTT.

This clonotype came up many times. The chain links TRBV28 to TRBJ1-3; 7 bases are a match to TRBD1. J gave up 0 bases and V 5 bases, and 7 bases lay outside the gene matches. Germline CDR1 reads MDHEN; CDR2 reads SYDVKM. This CDR3 is 16 amino acids long. The DNA for the CDR3 is TGTGCCAGCAGTCAGGGACAGCTATTCTCTGGAAACACCATATATTTT. Translated, it gives CASSQGQLFSGNTIYF.

In this sample, this clonotype turned up a few times. The chain combines TRBV10-3 with TRBJ1-2; TRBD1 is a possible D gene (6 bases). Germline CDR1 ENHRY, CDR2 SYGVKD. Trimming cost V 2 bases and J 7 bases, with 14 bases left between them. This CDR3 has 14 amino acids. The CDR3 loop reads CAISETGSSGGYTF. DNA of the CDR3: TGTGCCATCAGTGAGACAGGGAGTTCGGGTGGCTACACCTTC.

V usage is TRBV15 and J usage is TRBJ2-3; D remains unclear. CDR3 length: 13 amino acids. Germline V gene lookup returns CDR1 LNHNV and CDR2 YYDKDF (reference sequence). V lost 5 bases to trimming and J lost 3 bases, with 9 bases between them. Here the CDR3 reads CATSRVITDTQYF. The CDR3 nucleotides are TGTGCCACCAGCCGAGTCATTACAGATACGCAGTATTTT. Full variable domain (missing parts from reference TRBV15 and TRBJ2-3): DAMVIQNPRYQVTQFGKPVTLSCSQTLNHNVMYWYQQKSSQAPKLLFHYYDKDFNNEADTPDNFQSRRPNTSFCFLDIRSPGLGDTAMYLCATSRVITDTQYFGPGTRLTVL.

The sample holds many counts of this clonotype. The chain is built from TRBV6-1 and TRBJ1-6; D gene uncertain. The CDR3 runs to 9 residues. Germline V gives CDR1 MNHNS, CDR2 SASEGT. V was pared by 11 bases and J by 9 bases, with 5 bases between. The CDR3 loop reads CAAGSPLHF. DNA for the CDR3: TGTGCCGCGGGTTCACCCCTCCACTTT.

This clonotype was found many times. The rearrangement uses TRBV6-2 or TRBV6-3 and TRBJ2-1; 7 bases agree with TRBD1. The CDR3 is 16 residues long. Germline CDR1 MNHEY, CDR2 SVGEGT. The J segment lost 2 bases and the V segment lost 2 bases, leaving 6 bases of the junction unmatched. CDR3 in amino acids: CASSYKGGFAYNEQFF. The DNA for the CDR3 is TGTGCCAGCAGTTACAAAGGGGGCTTCGCCTACAATGAGCAGTTCTTC.

This sequence joins TRBV28 and TRBJ1-6, with D possibly TRBD1 on 5 matching bases. The germline gives CDR1 MDHEN, CDR2 SYDVKM. There are 14 residues in the CDR3. V lost 7 bases to trimming and J lost 7 bases, with 14 bases between them. The CDR3 region has the DNA TGTGCCAGCACCGGGGCAGGGTTCAATTCACCCCTCCACTTT. Translated: CASTGAGFNSPLHF.

The chain has TRBV24-1 and TRBJ1-2, with unresolved D. V lost 7 bases to trimming and J lost 3 bases, with 11 bases between them. Germline-derived CDR1 and CDR2 are KGHDR and SFDVKD. The CDR3 contains 13 residues. CDR3 nucleotide sequence: TGTGCCACCAGCGGCTCGGCAGACTATGGCTACACCTTC. Protein sequence: CATSGSADYGYTF.

This clonotype was found a few times. V gene TRBV5-4 combines with J gene TRBJ1-2; D gene unclear. CDR3 length equals 13 residues. The germline CDR1 and CDR2 sequences are SGHNT and YYREEE (reference sequence). V was shortened by 4 bases and J by 0 bases, with 7 bases between the two germline ends. The CDR3 DNA reads TGTGCCAGCAGCGGCCTATCTAACTATGGCTACACCTTC. Its translation is CASSGLSNYGYTF.

This clonotype was recorded at least ten times. The V call is TRBV12-3 or TRBV12-4, the J call TRBJ1-6, with D maybe TRBD1 (5 bases). The CDR3 is 15 residues long. V gave up 5 bases and J gave up 5 bases, with 13 bases separating them. CDR3 bases: TGTGCCAGCAGTCCGACGCGGGACCATAATTCACCCCTCCACTTT. Protein product: CASSPTRDHNSPLHF.

V gene TRBV11-1 combines with J gene TRBJ2-1; perhaps TRBD2 as D (5 bases). Between the trimmed V and J ends, which lost 5 bases and 3 bases, there was a span of 14 bases. The V gene's germline CDR1 is SGHAT and CDR2 FQDESV (reference sequence). This CDR3 has 15 residues. The CDR3: CASSRRVGDYNEQFF. The DNA of the CDR3 is TGTGCCAGCAGCCGGCGGGTTGGGGACTACAATGAGCAGTTCTTC.

This sequence joins TRBV28 and TRBJ2-5; the match to TRBD2 covers 8 bases. Trimming at V came to 5 bases and at J to 3 bases, leaving 5 bases not matched to a gene. CDR3 size: 14 residues. CDR1 and CDR2 (germline): MDHEN, SYDVKM. The CDR3 bases are TGTGCCAGCAGTCGCGCGGGGGGCGAAGAGACCCAGTACTTC. Residues: CASSRAGGEETQYF.

The gene calls are TRBV9 and TRBJ1-3, with D hard to call. The V end lost 0 bases, the J end lost 0 bases, and 7 bases lay between the germline ends. CDR1 and CDR2 (germline): SGDLS, YYNGEE. The CDR3 is made up of 15 amino acids. CDR3 nucleotides: TGTGCCAGCAGCGTAGAACACCTCTCTGGAAACACCATATATTTT. Protein: CASSVEHLSGNTIYF.

This clonotype was counted many times. The genes are TRBV6-2 or TRBV6-3 and TRBJ2-5; D gene ambiguous. Trimming removed 4 bases from V and 5 bases from J, with 8 bases in between. CDR1 is MNHEY, CDR2 SVGEGT, per germline. This CDR3 has 12 amino acids. CDR3 sequence reads: CASSFLPETQYF. For the CDR3, the DNA is TGTGCCAGCAGTTTCCTCCCGGAGACCCAGTACTTC.

The chain couples TRBV2 to TRBJ2-1; 13 positions match TRBD2. CDR3 length: 15 amino acids. Per the germline V gene, CDR1 is SNHLY and CDR2 is FYNNEI. Trimming at V came to 6 bases and at J to 7 bases, leaving 6 bases not matched to a gene. The CDR3 protein is CASRKLAGGLNEQFF. In DNA, the CDR3 is TGTGCCAGCAGAAAACTAGCGGGGGGGCTTAATGAGCAGTTCTTC.

The chain employs TRBV28 and TRBJ1-5, with a weak D call TRBD1 (5 bases). This CDR3 spans 15 amino acids. Per germline, CDR1 MDHEN and CDR2 SYDVKM. Trimming removed 4 bases at V and 0 bases at J, with 10 bases between. CDR3 in amino acids: CASSSQVYSNQPQHF. CDR3 nucleotides: TGTGCCAGCAGTTCACAGGTTTATAGCAATCAGCCCCAGCATTTT.

This clonotype appeared many times. J is TRBJ2-3 and V is TRBV11-2; TRBD2 matches 7 bases. J gave up 1 base and V 5 bases, and 9 bases lay outside the gene matches. In germline, CDR1 is SGHAT, CDR2 FQNNGV. This CDR3 region has 16 residues. The CDR3 DNA sequence: TGTGCCAGCAGCGTCCGGGACTACCCACGCACAGATACGCAGTATTTT. It specifies CASSVRDYPRTDTQYF.

In its sample, this clonotype was seen many times. The chain couples TRBV12-3 or TRBV12-4 to TRBJ2-7; D might be TRBD1 (6 bases). CDR3 length: 14 residues. V was trimmed by 1 base and J by 2 bases, leaving 9 bases between them. The CDR3 region is CASSLGDTTYEQYF. CDR3 DNA: TGTGCCAGCAGTTTAGGGGACACGACCTACGAGCAGTACTTC.

This clonotype was found many times. The chain joins TRBV4-1 to TRBJ2-1, with 8 bases fitting TRBD2. The CDR3 runs to 16 residues. In germline, CDR1 is MGHRA, CDR2 YSYEKL. Trimming cost V 5 bases and J 0 bases; bases outside gene matches: 6. The DNA for the CDR3 is TGCGCCAGCAGCGCGGGGGGACAAACCTCCTACAATGAGCAGTTCTTC. Its translation is CASSAGGQTSYNEQFF.

The V call is TRBV6-5, the J call TRBJ2-7, with 7 bases fitting TRBD1. V shed 1 base, J shed 6 bases, and the junction held 3 bases outside the gene matches. CDR3 length: 13 residues. The germline CDR1 and CDR2 sequences are MNHEY and SVGAGI. CDR3 DNA: TGTGCCAGCAGTTACTTTTGGGACAGCGAGCAGTACTTC. As protein: CASSYFWDSEQYF.

There are many counts of this clonotype. CDR3 sequence (DNA): TGCGCCAGCAGCCAAGTCGACATTATCTCCTACAATGAGCAGTTCTTC. Amino acid sequence: CASSQVDIISYNEQFF. This chain connects TRBV4-1 to TRBJ2-1; D is ambiguous. V shed 1 base and J shed 0 bases, with 10 bases lying between them. The CDR3 is 16 residues long. Germline CDR1 and CDR2: MGHRA and YSYEKL.

This clonotype was detected many times. This chain links TRBV28 with TRBJ1-2, with 7 bases fitting TRBD1. The CDR3 covers 14 residues. The V segment lost 6 bases and the J segment 0 bases; nucleotides outside the gene matches: 4. Germline V gene sequence: CDR1 MDHEN, CDR2 SYDVKM. The CDR3 sequence is CASRPGQSNYGYTF. The CDR3 DNA sequence: TGTGCCAGCAGGCCGGGACAGTCTAACTATGGCTACACCTTC.

This clonotype was counted many times. The chain couples TRBV7-9 to TRBJ1-6; no reliable D call. The CDR3 has 15 amino acids. Trimming pared 2 bases from V and 5 bases from J, leaving 10 bases between. CDR1 and CDR2 from the germline V gene are SEHNR and FQNEAQ (reference sequence). The CDR3 DNA reads as TGTGCCAGCAGCTTAACGGGGTCGAATAATTCACCCCTCCACTTT. Encoded protein: CASSLTGSNNSPLHF.

The chain is built from TRBV12-3 or TRBV12-4 and TRBJ2-5, with a weak D call TRBD1 (6 bases). V dropped 4 bases and J dropped 0 bases, with 12 bases sitting between them. The CDR3 totals 15 residues. CDR3 nucleotide sequence: TGTGCCAGCAGTTCTGACCGGGACAACCAAGAGACCCAGTACTTC. Amino acid sequence: CASSSDRDNQETQYF.

This clonotype was counted ten times or more. The V and J genes are TRBV7-9 and TRBJ2-3, with 10 positions matching TRBD1. Germline trimming cut 5 bases from V and 1 base from J; bases unmatched to any gene: 6. The CDR3 extends over 16 amino acids. In germline, CDR1 is SEHNR, CDR2 FQNEAQ (reference sequence). This CDR3 reads CASSVWTGGGTDTQYF. The CDR3 nucleotides read TGTGCCAGCAGCGTATGGACAGGGGGGGGCACAGATACGCAGTATTTT.

The CDR3 DNA sequence: TGTGCCAGCAGCTTAACAGGGGTTTCCAACGAGCAGTACTTC. Its protein product is CASSLTGVSNEQYF. The V and J genes are TRBV5-5 and TRBJ2-7; the match to TRBD1 covers 7 bases. The length of the CDR3 is 14 residues. Germline V gene data show CDR1 as SGHKS and CDR2 as YYEKEE (reference sequence). V lost 2 bases to trimming and J lost 5 bases; unmatched junction nucleotides: 7.

V usage is TRBV10-3 and J usage is TRBJ2-6; D is tentatively TRBD1 or TRBD2 (5 bases each). The V gene lost 11 bases and the J gene lost 1 base, with 12 bases spanning the gap. The CDR3 has 14 amino acids. Per germline, CDR1 ENHRY and CDR2 SYGVKD. The CDR3 DNA reads TGTGCCGCCTCCAGGGAGTCTGGGGCCAACGTCCTGACTTTC. This sequence encodes CAASRESGANVLTF.

This clonotype has at least ten counts. The J gene is TRBJ1-5, the V gene TRBV7-2; D is uncertain. Germline lookup yields CDR1 SGHTA and CDR2 FQGNSA. The germline V and J ends were trimmed by 5 bases and 9 bases, with 17 bases remaining between them. This CDR3 has 14 residues. The CDR3 region is CASSLDRGVGPQHF. The CDR3 DNA is TGTGCCAGCAGCCTCGACCGAGGAGTCGGGCCCCAGCATTTT.

This clonotype was seen at least ten times. Here the CDR3 reads CASSLVPGTDTQYF. The CDR3 DNA is TGTGCCAGCAGCTTAGTCCCCGGCACAGATACGCAGTATTTT. The chain recombines TRBV7-2 with TRBJ2-3; D unresolved. The CDR3 length is 14 residues. V shed 1 base and J shed 1 base, with 6 bases lying between them. Germline V gene sequence: CDR1 SGHTA, CDR2 FQGNSA.

This clonotype came up many times. V gene TRBV11-2 combines with J gene TRBJ2-7; 7 bases fit TRBD1. V lost 5 bases to trimming and J lost 3 bases; unmatched junction nucleotides: 7. The CDR3 covers 14 residues. CDR1 and CDR2 (germline): SGHAT, FQNNGV. The CDR3 bases are TGTGCCAGCAGCGTACAAACAGGGGTCTACGAGCAGTACTTC. Protein sequence: CASSVQTGVYEQYF.